A selection of T cell receptor beta chains follows, all from one sample in a study of blood T cells in healthy people across ages. Using its own MiXCR run on the 5' RACE reads, TCRdb lists one record per CDR3 protein. The sample has roughly 830,000 distinct CDR3 sequences, about 62% seen once. Sequencing was performed on blood. These receptors were obtained from a man aged 25 to 40 in good health. CDR3s include the opening cysteine and the closing phenylalanine or tryptophan. The D gene is left open where the match is weak. Clone sizes are given selectively: once, few, many, or a class where the clone is expanded.

CDR3 protein: CASSPPGAKTQYF
CDR3 DNA: TGTGCCAGCAGCCCCCCGGGGGCGAAGACCCAGTACTTC
clone size: NA
V gene: TRBV6-5
D gene: NA
J gene: TRBJ2-5

CDR3 protein: CAWSKMVQVQETQYF
CDR3 DNA: TGTGCCTGGAGTAAAATGGTGCAGGTGCAAGAGACCCAGTACTTC
clone size: NA
V gene: TRBV30
D gene: NA
J gene: TRBJ2-5

CDR3 protein: CASSGAGRRGFTDTQYF
CDR3 DNA: TGTGCCAGCAGCGGCGCGGGGAGGCGGGGGTTCACAGATACGCAGTATTTT
clone size: NA
V gene: TRBV2
D gene: TRBD2
J gene: TRBJ2-3

CDR3 protein: CSVLGNLAGGSNEQFF
CDR3 DNA: TGCAGCGTCTTGGGCAATCTAGCGGGGGGGAGCAATGAGCAGTTCTTC
clone size: NA
V gene: TRBV29-1
D gene: TRBD2
J gene: TRBJ2-1

CDR3 protein: CASSQDRGVEQPQHF
CDR3 DNA: TGTGCCAGCAGTCAAGACCGAGGGGTAGAGCAGCCCCAGCATTTT
clone size: few
V gene: TRBV6-5
D gene: NA
J gene: TRBJ1-5

CDR3 protein: CASNTEGRGSGQFF
CDR3 DNA: TGTGCCAGCAACACCGAGGGGAGGGGCTCTGGGCAGTTCTTC
clone size: NA
V gene: TRBV6-5
D gene: TRBD2
J gene: TRBJ2-1

CDR3 protein: CASSQQAGVIETQYF
CDR3 DNA: TGTGCCAGCAGCCAACAAGCAGGCGTAATAGAGACCCAGTACTTC
clone size: few
V gene: TRBV4-2
D gene: NA
J gene: TRBJ2-5

CDR3 protein: CSAPGGSFGYEQYF
CDR3 DNA: TGCAGTGCTCCCGGGGGGTCCTTCGGGTACGAGCAGTACTTC
clone size: NA
V gene: TRBV20-1
D gene: TRBD2
J gene: TRBJ2-7

CDR3 protein: CASVNPGLAGVKTQYF
CDR3 DNA: TGTGCCAGCGTCAATCCGGGACTAGCGGGGGTCAAGACCCAGTACTTC
clone size: NA
V gene: TRBV6-2/TRBV6-3
D gene: TRBD2
J gene: TRBJ2-5

CDR3 protein: CASSLDTGETQYF
CDR3 DNA: TGTGCCAGCAGCTTGGACACCGGGGAGACCCAGTACTTC
clone size: NA
V gene: TRBV5-6
D gene: NA
J gene: TRBJ2-5

CDR3 protein: CASSLGGVPNTDTQYF
CDR3 DNA: TGCGCCAGCAGCTTGGGCGGGGTACCTAACACAGATACGCAGTATTTT
clone size: once
V gene: TRBV5-1
D gene: NA
J gene: TRBJ2-3

CDR3 protein: CATSGYGGLISYEQYF
CDR3 DNA: TGTGCCACCAGCGGATACGGTGGACTGATCTCCTACGAGCAGTACTTC
clone size: NA
V gene: TRBV15
D gene: NA
J gene: TRBJ2-7

CDR3 protein: CASPSREGGTDTQYF
CDR3 DNA: TGTGCCAGCCCATCCCGGGAGGGGGGCACAGATACGCAGTATTTT
clone size: few
V gene: TRBV2
D gene: TRBD2
J gene: TRBJ2-3

CDR3 protein: CSASGLSYNEQFF
CDR3 DNA: TGCAGTGCTAGTGGCCTCTCCTACAATGAGCAGTTCTTC
clone size: NA
V gene: TRBV20-1
D gene: NA
J gene: TRBJ2-1

CDR3 protein: CASSLSGVGPGDTQYF
CDR3 DNA: TGTGCCAGCAGCTTATCGGGGGTAGGCCCGGGAGATACGCAGTATTTT
clone size: NA
V gene: TRBV5-5
D gene: NA
J gene: TRBJ2-3

CDR3 protein: CASSPTSGGANVLTF
CDR3 DNA: TGTGCCAGCAGCCCAACTTCGGGTGGGGCCAACGTCCTGACTTTC
clone size: NA
V gene: TRBV7-2
D gene: NA
J gene: TRBJ2-6

CDR3 protein: CASSLGRGTTEAFF
CDR3 DNA: TGTGCCAGCAGTTTGGGCAGGGGGACCACTGAAGCTTTCTTT
clone size: NA
V gene: TRBV27
D gene: TRBD1
J gene: TRBJ1-1

CDR3 protein: CSVEQGGSTTFF
CDR3 DNA: TGCAGCGTCGAACAGGGAGGTTCCACGACTTTCTTT
clone size: NA
V gene: TRBV29-1
D gene: NA
J gene: TRBJ1-1

CDR3 protein: CASSLASSGNQPQHF
CDR3 DNA: TGTGCCAGCAGCTTAGCGTCGTCGGGCAATCAGCCCCAGCATTTT
clone size: NA
V gene: TRBV7-2
D gene: NA
J gene: TRBJ1-5

CDR3 protein: CASSFWPSEKLFF
CDR3 DNA: TGTGCCAGCAGTTTTTGGCCTTCCGAAAAACTGTTTTTT
clone size: NA
V gene: TRBV27
D gene: NA
J gene: TRBJ1-4

CDR3 protein: CATSVPRPTHDEQFF
CDR3 DNA: TGTGCCACCAGCGTCCCCCGCCCAACACACGATGAGCAGTTCTTC
clone size: NA
V gene: TRBV15
D gene: NA
J gene: TRBJ2-1

CDR3 protein: CSAKAGRGGDEQYF
CDR3 DNA: TGCAGTGCTAAGGCGGGCAGGGGCGGCGACGAGCAGTACTTC
clone size: NA
V gene: TRBV20-1
D gene: NA
J gene: TRBJ2-7

CDR3 protein: CASSLITGHQETQYF
CDR3 DNA: TGTGCCAGCAGCTTAATAACAGGACACCAAGAGACCCAGTACTTC
clone size: NA
V gene: TRBV11-2
D gene: NA
J gene: TRBJ2-5

CDR3 protein: CASSARLAGVADTQYF
CDR3 DNA: TGTGCCAGCAGCGCCCGACTAGCGGGGGTGGCAGATACGCAGTATTTT
clone size: NA
V gene: TRBV7-2
D gene: TRBD2
J gene: TRBJ2-3

CDR3 protein: CAWRRDWNPRNEQYF
CDR3 DNA: TGTGCCTGGAGGAGAGATTGGAACCCCCGGAATGAGCAGTACTTC
clone size: NA
V gene: TRBV30
D gene: NA
J gene: TRBJ2-5

CDR3 protein: CASRRRADTQYF
CDR3 DNA: TGTGCCAGCAGAAGGAGAGCAGATACGCAGTATTTT
clone size: NA
V gene: TRBV12-3/TRBV12-4
D gene: NA
J gene: TRBJ2-3

CDR3 protein: CASSVTRQGEAFF
CDR3 DNA: TGTGCCAGCAGCGTAACGCGACAGGGGGAAGCTTTCTTT
clone size: few
V gene: TRBV7-3
D gene: TRBD1
J gene: TRBJ1-1

CDR3 protein: CATSKTSGSYEQYF
CDR3 DNA: TGTGCCACCAGCAAGACTAGCGGGTCCTACGAGCAGTACTTC
clone size: many
V gene: TRBV15
D gene: TRBD2
J gene: TRBJ2-7

CDR3 protein: CASREGRIENTEAFF
CDR3 DNA: TGTGCCAGCAGGGAAGGGCGGATTGAGAACACTGAAGCTTTCTTT
clone size: NA
V gene: TRBV7-9
D gene: NA
J gene: TRBJ1-1

CDR3 protein: CASSDRQGCGYF
CDR3 DNA: TGTGCCAGCAGTGACAGGCAGGGGTGCGGGTACTTC
clone size: once
V gene: TRBV25-1
D gene: NA
J gene: TRBJ2-4

CDR3 protein: CASSHNEREGRGTQYF
CDR3 DNA: TGCGCCAGCAGCCACAATGAGCGGGAAGGGCGAGGGACCCAGTACTTC
clone size: NA
V gene: TRBV4-3
D gene: TRBD2
J gene: TRBJ2-5

CDR3 protein: CASSPETGSAYEQYF
CDR3 DNA: TGTGCCAGCAGCCCCGAGACAGGTTCCGCCTACGAGCAGTACTTC
clone size: NA
V gene: TRBV7-2
D gene: NA
J gene: TRBJ2-7